The 10 T cell receptor beta chains reported below all come from one sample, sequenced in a study of technical replicates of blood from a few donors. The assay was immunoSEQ multiplex PCR, and TCRdb's table has in-frame clones only and misses some. The table records around 50,000 clones, roughly nine tenths of them present only once. The sample consisted of PBMCs. The receptors come from a human donor in good health. Some clones in this sample may be carry-over from other donors' samples.

The table lists this clone with a count of one. CDR3 sequence: CASRRQGDEQFF. CDR3 DNA: TGTGCCAGCAGACGGCAGGGGGATGAGCAGTTCTTC. The chain uses TRBV7-9 and TRBJ2-1; TRBD1 agrees at 7 bases. The CDR3 totals 12 residues. CDR1 and CDR2 from the germline V gene are SEHNR and FQNEAQ (reference sequence). J gave up 8 bases and V 6 bases, and 4 bases lay outside the gene matches.

V and J are TRBV25-1 and TRBJ1-3, with D perhaps TRBD1 (5 bases). The CDR3 has 16 amino acids. Germline CDR1 is MGHDK and CDR2 is SYGVNS. Trimming left V 1 base short and J 3 bases short, with 13 bases between. The CDR3 loop is CASSELGTGVGNTIYF. CDR3 nucleotide sequence: TGTGCCAGCAGTGAATTAGGTACAGGCGTTGGAAACACCATATATTTT.

The chain recombines TRBV9 with TRBJ1-1; the D is unclear. Germline assignment: CDR1 SGDLS and CDR2 YYNGEE. Trimming left V 0 bases short and J 5 bases short, with 14 bases between. The CDR3 has 15 amino acids. CDR3 in amino acids: CASSVVKGGGTEAFF. The CDR3 DNA reads TGTGCCAGCAGCGTAGTCAAGGGAGGTGGGACTGAAGCTTTCTTT.

This chain links TRBV2 with TRBJ1-4; TRBD1 matches at 9 bases. Losses at the gene ends were 6 bases for V and 5 bases for J; bases not matched to a gene: 4. There are 14 residues in the CDR3. Germline V gives CDR1 SNHLY, CDR2 FYNNEI. The CDR3 region has the DNA TGTGCCAGCAGATTACAGGGGGCAAATGAAAAACTGTTTTTT. Encoded protein: CASRLQGANEKLFF. Together with reference TRBV2 and TRBJ1-4, the CDR3 gives the full variable domain: EPEVTQTPSHQVTQMGQEVILRCVPISNHLYFYWYRQILGQKVEFLVSFYNNEISEKSEIFDDQFSVERPDGSNFTLKIRSTKLEDSAMYFCASRLQGANEKLFFGSGTQLSVL.

The gene calls are TRBV7-9 and TRBJ2-7; TRBD2 matches at 8 bases. This CDR3 is 14 amino acids long. The V and J ends lost 3 bases and 6 bases, in that order; junction bases with no gene match: 7. Germline V gene lookup returns CDR1 SEHNR and CDR2 FQNEAQ (reference sequence). For the CDR3, the DNA is TGTGCCAGCAGCTTGGGTAGCGGGATAACCGAGCAGTACTTC. It yields the protein CASSLGSGITEQYF.

V and J are TRBV5-1 and TRBJ2-7, with D possibly TRBD1 on 5 matching bases. CDR1 SGHRS and CDR2 YFSETQ come from the germline V gene. V dropped 6 bases and J dropped 2 bases, with 12 bases sitting between them. This CDR3 spans 13 amino acids. The CDR3 region is CASKTAGTYEQYF. The CDR3 DNA is TGCGCCAGCAAGACAGCAGGGACCTACGAGCAGTACTTC.

The chain couples TRBV18 to TRBJ1-1, with 11 bases fitting TRBD1. Trimming removed 3 bases from V and 5 bases from J; junction bases left unmatched: 2. Per germline, CDR1 KGHSH and CDR2 LQKENI. CDR3 size: 14 residues. The DNA of the CDR3 is TGTGCCAGCTCACCGGGACAGGGGGAAACTGAAGCTTTCTTT. Translation gives CASSPGQGETEAFF.

This clone was observed a single time. V gene TRBV7-2 combines with J gene TRBJ2-1; 10 nucleotides align to TRBD2. Per the germline V gene, CDR1 is SGHTA and CDR2 is FQGNSA. V lost 2 bases and J lost 7; bases outside the gene matches: 5. The CDR3 consists of 15 residues. CDR3 in amino acids: CASSLMGLATNEQFF. DNA for the CDR3: TGTGCCAGCAGCTTAATGGGACTAGCGACAAATGAGCAGTTCTTC.

V is TRBV19 and J is TRBJ2-2; 7 bases fit TRBD1. V lost 5 bases to trimming and J lost 2 bases; unmatched junction nucleotides: 5. This CDR3 spans 15 amino acids. Germline assignment: CDR1 LNHDA and CDR2 SQIVND (reference sequence). The DNA for the CDR3 is TGTGCCAGTAGTTCCTGGGACAGCAACACCGGGGAGCTGTTTTTT. It codes for CASSSWDSNTGELFF.

This rearrangement joins TRBV6-6 to TRBJ2-1, with D maybe TRBD2 (5 bases). The length of the CDR3 is 15 residues. V lost 4 bases to trimming and J lost 5 bases, with 15 bases between them. CDR1 and CDR2 (germline): MNHNY, SVGAGI (reference sequence). CDR3 in amino acids: CASSLGLVGDNEQFF. For the CDR3, the DNA is TGTGCCAGCAGTTTAGGACTGGTCGGGGACAATGAGCAGTTCTTC.